Sequencing of this T cell receptor beta chain was carried out in a study of blood T cell repertoires in COVID-19. The overall study: Sites in the United States, Italy and Spain provided acute and convalescent COVID-19 samples. From T cells, B-cell-depleted T cells, or PBMCs came the material, which was cDNA or gDNA.

Per the original data handling: Nucleated cell number was recorded as an estimate derived from reference gene primer amplification. Repertoires were generated with immunoSEQ multiplex PCR, while TCRdb's copy carries only in-frame clones and drops some. V, J and clone size derive from that table, while D and trimming were established from the DNA sequence. The profile shows a few hundred thousand clones, approximately 91% of them singletons. Points on this clone: This same CDR3 is encoded by further DNA sequences in the sample.

CDR3 length: 11 residues. Germline CDR1 and CDR2: MNHEY and SVGEGT. V lost 2 bases, J lost 8 bases, and 6 bases lay in between. The receptor was derived from a man aged 18-30 years with active or convalescent COVID-19. This chain joins TRBV6-2 or TRBV6-3 and TRBJ1-1, with unresolved D. The specimen sequenced was peripheral blood. The CDR3 protein is CASSYRSEAFF. CDR3 bases: TGTGCCAGCAGTTACCGTTCGGAAGCTTTCTTT.